One sample yielded the 12 T cell receptor beta chains listed below, sequenced in a study of shared clonotypes between healthy human individuals. Data came from immunoSEQ multiplex PCR; TCRdb stores just in-frame clones and leaves some out. This table holds about 2.4 million clones, roughly 93% found once. Material: naive CD4+ T cells from PBMCs. Subset given: CD45RA+ positively selected. These receptors were obtained from a young man in good health. Some clones in this sample may be carry-over from other donors' samples.

The V gene is TRBV5-1, the J gene TRBJ1-3; D is perhaps TRBD1 (6 bases). CDR1 SGHRS and CDR2 YFSETQ come from the germline V gene. This CDR3 comprises 20 residues. Trimming took 4 bases from V and 0 from J, leaving 26 bases between them. In DNA form, the CDR3 reads TGCGCCAGCAGCCGGAATCCGGCAGGGGCCTCACTCAACTCTGGAAACACCATATATTTT. This codes for CASSRNPAGASLNSGNTIYF.

CDR3 residues: CASSGAGGGNYGYTF. The CDR3 DNA reads as TGTGCCAGCAGTGGGGCAGGGGGCGGTAACTATGGCTACACCTTC. The rearrangement uses TRBV2 and TRBJ1-2; 8 nucleotides align to TRBD1. CDR3 length: 15 amino acids. J gave up 1 base and V 4 bases, and 5 bases lay outside the gene matches. CDR1 and CDR2 from the germline V gene are SNHLY and FYNNEI. Filled out from reference TRBV2 and TRBJ1-2, the complete variable domain reads EPEVTQTPSHQVTQMGQEVILRCVPISNHLYFYWYRQILGQKVEFLVSFYNNEISEKSEIFDDQFSVERPDGSNFTLKIRSTKLEDSAMYFCASSGAGGGNYGYTFGSGTRLTVV.

This clone has just a few counts. Other DNA sequences in the sample encode the same CDR3. The chain is built from TRBV9 and TRBJ2-1; TRBD2 might be the D (5 bases). The CDR3 covers 13 residues. Germline values: CDR1 SGDLS, CDR2 YYNGEE. The germline V and J ends were trimmed by 0 bases and 8 bases, with 9 bases remaining between them. CDR3 nucleotide sequence: TGTGCCAGCAGCGTAGACCTAGCCGATGAGCAGTTCTTC. It yields the protein CASSVDLADEQFF. Based on the CDR3 plus reference TRBV9 and TRBJ2-1, the full variable domain is DSGVTQTPKHLITATGQRVTLRCSPRSGDLSVYWYQQSLDQGLQFLIQYYNGEERAKGNILERFSAQQFPDLHSELNLSSLELGDSALYFCASSVDLADEQFFGPGTRLTVL.

J is TRBJ1-4 and V is TRBV27, with D unresolved. This CDR3 has 13 residues. V shed 3 bases and J shed 7 bases, with 9 bases lying between them. Germline V gene data show CDR1 as MNHEY and CDR2 as SMNVEV (reference sequence). CDR3 sequence: CASSLRPREKLFF. As DNA, the CDR3 is TGTGCCAGCAGTTTGAGACCGCGTGAAAAACTGTTTTTT.

The V gene is TRBV5-6, the J gene TRBJ1-6; TRBD1 might be the D (6 bases). This CDR3 spans 14 amino acids. Trimming removed 4 bases from V and 10 bases from J, with 15 bases in between. Germline CDR1 and CDR2: SGHDT and YYEEEE. The CDR3 coding sequence is TGTGCCAGCAGCCCCAGGGGCATTAGCTCACCCCTCCACTTT. Encoded protein: CASSPRGISSPLHF. Looking up the rest from reference TRBV5-6 and TRBJ1-6 gives the full variable domain: DAGVTQSPTHLIKTRGQQVTLRCSPKSGHDTVSWYQQALGQGPQFIFQYYEEEERQRGNFPDRFSGHQFPNYSSELNVNALLLGDSALYLCASSPRGISSPLHFGNGTRLTVT.

The genes are TRBV9 and TRBJ2-3, with a weak D call TRBD1 (6 bases). Trimming took 2 bases from V and 2 from J, leaving 9 bases between them. The CDR3 runs to 14 residues. The germline V gene encodes CDR1 SGDLS and CDR2 YYNGEE. In DNA form, the CDR3 reads TGTGCCAGCAGCGTCCGGGACATCACAGATACGCAGTATTTT. This codes for CASSVRDITDTQYF.

CDR3 region: CASRPRGNGYTF. The DNA for the CDR3 is TGTGCCAGCAGACCCCGGGGAAATGGCTACACCTTC. This rearrangement joins TRBV25-1 to TRBJ1-2, with unresolved D. The V gene's germline CDR1 is MGHDK and CDR2 SYGVNS. This CDR3 region has 12 residues. The V gene lost 6 bases and the J gene lost 6 bases, with 11 bases spanning the gap.

This sequence joins TRBV7-2 and TRBJ1-6; D call uncertain. V gave up 4 bases and J gave up 7 bases, with 8 bases separating them. This CDR3 region has 13 residues. The germline V gene encodes CDR1 SGHTA and CDR2 FQGNSA. The CDR3 here is CASSSHTNSPLHF. The DNA of the CDR3 is TGTGCCAGCAGCTCCCACACGAATTCACCCCTCCACTTT. The entire variable domain, with the rest obtained from reference TRBV7-2 and TRBJ1-6, is as follows: GAGVSQSPSNKVTEKGKDVELRCDPISGHTALYWYRQSLGQGLEFLIYFQGNSAPDKSGLPSDRFSAERTGGSVSTLTIQRTQQEDSAVYLCASSSHTNSPLHFGNGTRLTVT.

Only a few counts were recorded for this clone. The sample contains more than one DNA sequence encoding this CDR3. The chain has TRBV30 and TRBJ2-7; D is unresolved. Germline V gene lookup returns CDR1 GTSNPN and CDR2 SVGIG (reference sequence). V was clipped by 2 bases and J by 3 bases, with 5 bases between them. The CDR3 sequence is 11 residues long. The CDR3 sequence is CAWSTGYEQYF. The CDR3 coding sequence is TGTGCCTGGAGTACTGGCTACGAGCAGTACTTC. Full variable domain (rest looked up from reference TRBV30 and TRBJ2-7): SQTIHQWPATLVQPVGSPLSLECTVEGTSNPNLYWYRQAAGRGLQLLFYSVGIGQISSEVPQNLSASRPQDRQFILSSKKLLLSDSGFYLCAWSTGYEQYFGPGTRLTVT.

The chain recombines TRBV30 with TRBJ2-7, with D unclear. From germline, CDR1 is GTSNPN and CDR2 SVGIG (reference sequence). The CDR3 extends over 12 amino acids. V was shortened by 4 bases and J by 2 bases, with 9 bases between the two germline ends. The CDR3 protein is CAWIGKPYEQYF. CDR3 DNA: TGTGCCTGGATAGGGAAGCCCTACGAGCAGTACTTC.

The V gene is TRBV6-5, the J gene TRBJ2-1, with TRBD2 matching over 7 bases. V dropped 6 bases and J dropped 6; count of bases not matched to a gene: 11. The CDR3 sequence is 15 residues long. Germline V CDR1 and CDR2: MNHEY, SVGAGI. The CDR3 DNA reads as TGTGCCAGCAGCCCGAGCGGGACCCCGCCCAATGAGCAGTTCTTC. It encodes CASSPSGTPPNEQFF.

This chain uses TRBV7-9 with TRBJ2-3; 11 nucleotides match TRBD2. Germline CDR1 and CDR2: SEHNR and FQNEAQ (reference sequence). Trimming cost V 2 bases and J 5 bases; bases outside gene matches: 6. This CDR3 region has 16 residues. The CDR3 here is CASSLRLAGGVDTQYF. The CDR3 DNA reads TGTGCCAGCAGCTTAAGGCTAGCGGGAGGTGTAGATACGCAGTATTTT. Complete variable domain (other parts from reference TRBV7-9 and TRBJ2-3): DTGVSQNPRHKITKRGQNVTFRCDPISEHNRLYWYRQTLGQGPEFLTYFQNEAQLEKSRLLSDRFSAERPKGSFSTLEIQRTEQGDSAMYLCASSLRLAGGVDTQYFGPGTRLTVL.